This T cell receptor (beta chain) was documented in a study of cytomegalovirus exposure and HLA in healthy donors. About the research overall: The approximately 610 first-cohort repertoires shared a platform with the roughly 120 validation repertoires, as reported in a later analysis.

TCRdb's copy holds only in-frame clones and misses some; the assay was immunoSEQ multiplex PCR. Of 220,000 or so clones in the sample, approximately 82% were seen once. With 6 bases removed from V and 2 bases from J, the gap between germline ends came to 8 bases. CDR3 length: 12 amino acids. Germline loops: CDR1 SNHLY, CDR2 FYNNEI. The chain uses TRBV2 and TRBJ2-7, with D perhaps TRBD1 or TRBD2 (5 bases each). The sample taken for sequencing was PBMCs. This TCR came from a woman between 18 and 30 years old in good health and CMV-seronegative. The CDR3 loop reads CASRGDAYEQYF. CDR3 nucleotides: TGTGCCAGCAGGGGGGACGCCTACGAGCAGTACTTC. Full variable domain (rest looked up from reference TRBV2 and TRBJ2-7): EPEVTQTPSHQVTQMGQEVILRCVPISNHLYFYWYRQILGQKVEFLVSFYNNEISEKSEIFDDQFSVERPDGSNFTLKIRSTKLEDSAMYFCASRGDAYEQYFGPGTRLTVT.